The T cell receptor (beta chain) described here comes from a study of CD8 T cells in ankylosing spondylitis. Notes on the study in general: Typical of ankylosing spondylitis blood, it appeared, was a TCR beta motif of fewer than 10 highly homologous variants. As reported, disease-linked clones showed significant enrichment in matched ankylosing spondylitis synovial fluid.

Trimming took 0 bases from V and 4 from J, leaving 11 bases between them. The germline gives CDR1 SGHDT, CDR2 YYEEEE. CDR3 length: 15 amino acids. Researchers built TCR beta libraries using quantitative 5'-RACE with molecular barcodes. TCRdb re-derived calls from the 5' RACE reads in MiXCR, one entry per CDR3 protein. The top ten hold roughly 15% of the sample, which has approximately 300,000 distinct CDR3 sequences, 7.5% to 9% seen once. This clonotype was picked up many times. Its specificity is unknown. The receptor's source is a male donor with ankylosing spondylitis. The V and J genes are TRBV5-6 and TRBJ1-5, with D perhaps TRBD1 (6 bases). The specimen was blood, either unsorted or a sorted T cell fraction (not recorded which). CDR3 coding DNA: TGTGCCAGCAGCTTGGCCCGAGACAGGAATCAGCCCCAGCATTTT. Translating it yields CASSLARDRNQPQHF.